The 15 T cell receptor beta chains presented below share a single source sample, sequenced in a study of cytomegalovirus exposure and HLA in healthy donors. PCR primers comprised 60 Vbeta and 13 Jbeta primers. Libraries were prepared by immunoSEQ multiplex PCR; TCRdb keeps only in-frame clonotypes and omits some of them. The sample contains about 220,000 clones, 75% of which appear only once. Sequenced input: PBMCs. These TCRs come from a woman in her 30s in good health and CMV-seronegative.

The chain couples TRBV6-1 to TRBJ2-3; D not resolved. Trimming removed 7 bases at V and 7 bases at J, with 9 bases between. Germline V lookup: CDR1 MNHNS, CDR2 SASEGT. The CDR3 is made up of 11 amino acids. In DNA, the CDR3 is TGTGCCAGCACCATGGCAAATACGCAGTATTTT. Its protein product is CASTMANTQYF.

The J gene is TRBJ2-7, the V gene TRBV5-1; 9 nucleotides match TRBD2. Germline V gene sequence: CDR1 SGHRS, CDR2 YFSETQ. The junction had 7 bases not matched to a gene; V was cut back by 4 bases and J by 2 bases. The CDR3 sequence is 15 residues long. The CDR3 spells CASSPLASGAYEQYF. Written as DNA, the CDR3 is TGCGCCAGCAGCCCACTGGCTAGCGGGGCCTACGAGCAGTACTTC.

This chain joins TRBV19 and TRBJ1-2; 12 bases line up with TRBD1. The V and J ends lost 2 bases and 0 bases, in that order; junction bases with no gene match: 4. The CDR3 totals 17 residues. Germline V gives CDR1 LNHDA, CDR2 SQIVND (reference sequence). As DNA, the CDR3 is TGTGCCAGTAGTATAACCGGGACAGGGGGCTCTAACTATGGCTACACCTTC. Amino acids: CASSITGTGGSNYGYTF.

V usage is TRBV19 and J usage is TRBJ2-2; D call uncertain. The CDR3 contains 14 residues. The germline V gene has CDR1 LNHDA and CDR2 SQIVND (reference sequence). V lost 3 bases to trimming and J lost 7 bases, with 12 bases between them. The DNA for the CDR3 is TGTGCCAGTAGTATTCCCTTAGTGGTCGGGGAGCTGTTTTTT. Translation: CASSIPLVVGELFF.

For this clone: Relative to the germline gene, one junction end is altered; a read error may explain this. The chain employs TRBV7-9 and TRBJ1-1; D ambiguous. Per the germline V gene, CDR1 is SEHNR and CDR2 is FQNEAQ (reference sequence). CDR3 length: 15 residues. CDR3 coding DNA: TGTTCCAGCAGCTTATTTATAGGGAGAAACACTGAAGCTTTCTTT. Its protein product is CSSSLFIGRNTEAFF.

The J gene is TRBJ1-4, the V gene TRBV27; tentatively, D is TRBD1 (6 bases). Trimming cost V 6 bases and J 7 bases, with 12 bases left between them. Germline V gene data show CDR1 as MNHEY and CDR2 as SMNVEV (reference sequence). The CDR3 is 13 amino acids. In DNA form, the CDR3 reads TGTGCCAGCAGGACAGGTGGGAGTGAAAAACTGTTTTTT. It codes for CASRTGGSEKLFF.

This clone was seen a handful of times. The chain carries TRBV11-2 and TRBJ2-3, with TRBD2 matching 8 bases. The CDR3 runs 15 residues. Looked up from germline, CDR1 is SGHAT and CDR2 is FQNNGV. Trimming removed 7 bases from V and 6 bases from J; junction bases left unmatched: 12. The CDR3 here is CASTMRGAGEDTQYF. In DNA form, the CDR3 reads TGTGCCAGCACCATGCGGGGGGCTGGAGAGGATACGCAGTATTTT.

This clone appeared a single time. This chain uses TRBV6-6 with TRBJ1-4; D is undetermined. The CDR3 loop spans 14 amino acids. The germline V and J ends were trimmed by 2 bases and 5 bases, with 9 bases remaining between them. Germline V gene data show CDR1 as MNHNY and CDR2 as SVGAGI (reference sequence). This CDR3 reads CASSYVTGNEKLFF. Written as DNA, the CDR3 is TGTGCCAGCAGTTACGTAACGGGAAATGAAAAACTGTTTTTT.

This clone was counted only a few times. The gene calls are TRBV6-1 and TRBJ1-4; D might be TRBD1 (6 bases). With 10 bases removed from V and 8 bases from J, the gap between germline ends came to 17 bases. The V gene's germline CDR1 is MNHNS and CDR2 SASEGT. The CDR3 contains 13 residues. The CDR3 sequence is CATTSGGLEKLFF. For the CDR3, the DNA is TGTGCCACCACTTCGGGGGGGCTGGAAAAACTGTTTTTT.

The chain employs TRBV27 and TRBJ1-1, with 9 positions matching TRBD1. Germline CDR1 and CDR2: MNHEY and SMNVEV (reference sequence). After removal of 4 bases from V and 5 bases from J, the junction contained 5 bases not matched to a gene. The CDR3 spans 14 residues. CDR3 in DNA: TGTGCCAGCAGTTCTTGGGACAGGGCGACTGAAGCTTTCTTT. It codes for CASSSWDRATEAFF.

This clone was counted a few times. The chain is built from TRBV19 and TRBJ2-7; TRBD1 matches 7 bases. Germline V CDR1 and CDR2: LNHDA, SQIVND (reference sequence). V shed 6 bases and J 2 bases; nucleotides not matched to a gene: 13. This CDR3 region has 16 residues. For the CDR3, the DNA is TGTGCCAGTAGCGCACTCAGACAGGGTCCGACCTACGAGCAGTACTTC. Protein sequence: CASSALRQGPTYEQYF.

This clone was counted a few times. The V gene is TRBV29-1, the J gene TRBJ2-3; 9 bases align to TRBD1. This CDR3 has 13 residues. The trim removed 5 bases at V and 1 base at J, leaving 1 base unmatched. Germline V CDR1 and CDR2: SQVTM, ANQGSEA. CDR3 sequence reads: CSVRDRGTDTQYF. The CDR3 bases are TGCAGCGTTAGGGACAGGGGCACAGATACGCAGTATTTT.

The chain joins TRBV27 to TRBJ2-1; 8 bases agree with TRBD2. Germline trimming cut 5 bases from V and 7 bases from J; bases unmatched to any gene: 10. The CDR3 spans 15 residues. Germline V lookup: CDR1 MNHEY, CDR2 SMNVEV (reference sequence). CDR3: CASSPRGGAANEQFF. DNA for the CDR3: TGTGCCAGCAGTCCTCGGGGGGGGGCAGCAAATGAGCAGTTCTTC.

This clone was detected only once. The gene calls are TRBV30 and TRBJ1-1, with 7 bases that match TRBD1. The CDR3 is 14 residues long. V was pared by 8 bases and J by 1 base, with 10 bases of the junction left unmatched. Germline V gene lookup returns CDR1 GTSNPN and CDR2 SVGIG (reference sequence). The CDR3 sequence: CAGDRESGNTEAFF. Here the CDR3 DNA reads TGTGCCGGAGACAGGGAGAGCGGGAACACTGAAGCTTTCTTT.

This chain joins TRBV19 and TRBJ1-1; TRBD1 matches 9 bases. The CDR3 spans 16 residues. The V and J ends lost 5 bases and 0 bases, in that order; junction bases with no gene match: 7. Germline-derived CDR1 and CDR2 are LNHDA and SQIVND (reference sequence). Here the CDR3 reads CASSSGTGSMNTEAFF. CDR3 nucleotides: TGTGCCAGTAGTTCCGGGACAGGGTCTATGAACACTGAAGCTTTCTTT.